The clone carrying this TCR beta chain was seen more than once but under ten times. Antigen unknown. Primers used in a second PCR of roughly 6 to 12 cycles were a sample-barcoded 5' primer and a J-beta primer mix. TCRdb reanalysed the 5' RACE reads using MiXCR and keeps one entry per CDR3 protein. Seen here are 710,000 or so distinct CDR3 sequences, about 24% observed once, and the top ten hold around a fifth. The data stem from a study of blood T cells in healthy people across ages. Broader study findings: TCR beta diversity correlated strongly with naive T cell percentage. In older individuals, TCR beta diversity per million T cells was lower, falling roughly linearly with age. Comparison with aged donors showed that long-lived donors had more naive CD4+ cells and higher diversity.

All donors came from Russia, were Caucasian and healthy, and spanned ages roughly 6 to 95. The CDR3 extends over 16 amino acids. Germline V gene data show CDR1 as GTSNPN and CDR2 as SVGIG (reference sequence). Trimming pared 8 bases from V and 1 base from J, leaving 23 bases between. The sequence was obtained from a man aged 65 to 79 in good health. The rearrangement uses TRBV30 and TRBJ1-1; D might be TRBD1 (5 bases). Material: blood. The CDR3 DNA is TGTGCCCTCACCCGCCGGGGGTTTGGGGCGAACACTGAAGCTTTCTTT. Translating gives CALTRRGFGANTEAFF.